These 18 T cell receptor beta chains were sequenced from one sample in a study of T cell responses to AZD1222 COVID-19 vaccine (TCRdb year 2021). To prepare the library, the immunoSEQ multiplex PCR assay was applied. The table was pulled from immuneACCESS by TCRdb, which kept in-frame rearrangements only. Such tables lose some clones; where checked, under half of the loss comes from unresolved V genes, and the rest has no known cause. For this sample there are 150,000 or so clones; 80% to 90% appear just once. 4.5% to 6% of the sample is held by the ten biggest clonotypes. The time point label, as the study defines it: baseline before first vaccination. The source was peripheral blood, collected on day 0 of AZD1222 vaccination. The receptors shown here come from an adult in good health.

The gene calls are TRBV24-1 and TRBJ1-2, with a possible D match to TRBD1 (6 bases). Germline V gives CDR1 KGHDR, CDR2 SFDVKD. The CDR3 loop spans 14 amino acids. Trimming left V 7 bases short and J 6 bases short, with 17 bases between. Here the CDR3 reads CATSLTGTTDGYTF. The DNA of the CDR3 is TGTGCCACCAGCCTCACCGGGACAACGGATGGCTACACCTTC.

The genes are TRBV28 and TRBJ1-5; 7 nucleotides agree with TRBD1. This CDR3 region has 15 residues. Germline CDR1 and CDR2: MDHEN and SYDVKM. V shed 4 bases, J shed 5 bases, and the junction held 8 bases outside the gene matches. CDR3 coding DNA: TGTGCCAGCAGTTCATACACAGGGGTGGATCAGCCCCAGCATTTT. It translates to CASSSYTGVDQPQHF.

CDR3 region: CASSQGADQPQHF. CDR3 coding DNA: TGCGCCAGCAGCCAAGGGGCGGATCAGCCCCAGCATTTT. The V gene is TRBV4-3, the J gene TRBJ1-5; D uncertain. The CDR3 contains 13 residues. Trimming cost V 1 base and J 5 bases, with 6 bases left between them. From germline, CDR1 is LGHNA and CDR2 YSLEER.

The rearrangement links TRBV5-1 to TRBJ1-2; the match to TRBD1 covers 7 bases. J gave up 5 bases and V 4 bases, and 11 bases lay outside the gene matches. This CDR3 comprises 15 residues. The germline gives CDR1 SGHRS, CDR2 YFSETQ. CDR3 in amino acids: CASSLQSGTAYGYTF. CDR3 DNA: TGCGCCAGCAGCCTCCAATCAGGGACAGCATATGGCTACACCTTC.

The chain links TRBV3-1 (or the pseudogene TRBV3-2) to TRBJ2-3; 8 bases are shared with TRBD2. The CDR3 has 16 residues. CDR1 is LGHDT and CDR2 is YNNKEL in the germline V gene (reference sequence). J lost 5 bases, V lost 1 base, and 8 bases had no gene match. The DNA of the CDR3 is TGTGCCAGCAGCCAAGTGACGGGAGGGCCCGGAGATACGCAGTATTTT. It encodes CASSQVTGGPGDTQYF.

In this sample, this clone turned up a few times. The rearrangement links TRBV7-2 to TRBJ2-5; unclear D gene. The CDR3 spans 13 residues. Germline CDR1 and CDR2: SGHTA and FQGNSA. Trimming took off 5 bases at V and 2 bases at J, with 9 bases between the two ends. CDR3: CASSQMMQETQYF. The DNA of the CDR3 is TGTGCCAGCAGCCAAATGATGCAAGAGACCCAGTACTTC.

The chain uses TRBV28 and TRBJ1-2; TRBD1 matches 7 bases. CDR1 and CDR2 from the germline V gene are MDHEN and SYDVKM. With 6 bases clipped from V and 4 bases from J, the junction kept 8 bases outside the gene matches. The CDR3 has 14 residues. CDR3 loop: CASRPPGGSYGYTF. In DNA form, the CDR3 reads TGTGCCAGCAGGCCCCCAGGGGGTAGCTATGGCTACACCTTC.

The chain has TRBV5-1 and TRBJ2-5, with 8 bases aligning to TRBD2. The V gene end was trimmed by 4 bases and the J gene end by 5 bases; junction bases not matched to a gene: 10. This CDR3 spans 15 amino acids. Germline-derived CDR1 and CDR2 are SGHRS and YFSETQ. The CDR3 nucleotides are TGCGCCAGCAGCGACACAGCGGGGGCGGGGGAGACCCAGTACTTC. Translated: CASSDTAGAGETQYF.

J is TRBJ1-1 and V is TRBV5-5; 8 bases agree with TRBD1. Germline V lookup: CDR1 SGHKS, CDR2 YYEKEE (reference sequence). V was clipped by 4 bases and J by 7 bases; unmatched bases: 9. The length of the CDR3 is 14 residues. The CDR3 nucleotides read TGTGCCAGCAGCCCCAGGACAGGGTGGTTTGAAGCTTTCTTT. Translation: CASSPRTGWFEAFF. Using reference TRBV5-5 and TRBJ1-1 for the parts outside the CDR3, the full variable domain is DAGVTQSPTHLIKTRGQQVTLRCSPISGHKSVSWYQQVLGQGPQFIFQYYEKEERGRGNFPDRFSARQFPNYSSELNVNALLLGDSALYLCASSPRTGWFEAFFGQGTRLTVV.

The CDR3 DNA reads TGTGCCAGCAGTTTGGCACAGGGAAATGGCTACACCTTC. This gives the protein CASSLAQGNGYTF. V and J are TRBV27 and TRBJ1-2, with D possibly being TRBD1 (6 bases). The germline CDR1 and CDR2 sequences are MNHEY and SMNVEV (reference sequence). V was shortened by 3 bases and J by 6 bases, with 11 bases between the two germline ends. This CDR3 contains 13 residues.

This clone was observed once. The chain has TRBV19 and TRBJ1-1; D is perhaps TRBD1 (6 bases). The CDR3 covers 13 residues. V was pared by 6 bases and J by 1 base, with 9 bases between. The germline V gene encodes CDR1 LNHDA and CDR2 SQIVND (reference sequence). In nucleotides, the CDR3 is TGTGCCAGTAGCGTGGGACAGAACACTGAAGCTTTCTTT. It yields the protein CASSVGQNTEAFF.

This clone was seen a single time. This chain connects TRBV11-2 to TRBJ2-7; D is perhaps TRBD2 (5 bases). The ends were cut back, 5 bases at V and 5 bases at J, with 16 bases in the middle. Germline values: CDR1 SGHAT, CDR2 FQNNGV. The CDR3 runs 14 residues. In DNA, the CDR3 is TGTGCCAGCAGCCGTCTACCGGGAAGGAACGAGCAGTACTTC. It is translated as CASSRLPGRNEQYF.

V and J are TRBV6-5 and TRBJ1-6; D unclear. CDR1 and CDR2 (germline): MNHEY, SVGAGI. This CDR3 is 14 amino acids long. V lost 2 bases, J lost 6 bases, and 8 bases lay in between. The CDR3: CASSYGETNSPLHF. CDR3 DNA sequence: TGTGCCAGCAGTTACGGGGAAACTAATTCACCCCTCCACTTT.

Only a few counts were recorded for this clone. This sequence joins TRBV5-3 and TRBJ2-7, with D possibly being TRBD1 (6 bases). TRBV5-3 carries the ORF label, with uncertain function. With 6 bases removed from V and 3 bases from J, the gap between germline ends came to 22 bases. The length of the CDR3 is 16 residues. The CDR3 loop reads CARTIRGIRLGYEQYF. CDR3 nucleotide sequence: TGTGCCAGAACCATAAGGGGGATACGACTCGGCTACGAGCAGTACTTC.

The CDR3 loop reads CASSFYSPGANYGYTF. CDR3 DNA sequence: TGTGCCAGCAGTTTTTATTCCCCGGGGGCGAACTATGGCTACACCTTC. V gene TRBV28 combines with J gene TRBJ1-2, with D possibly TRBD1 on 6 matching bases. Deletions cut 3 bases from V and 2 bases from J, with 16 bases between. The CDR3 extends over 16 amino acids. Germline V gene sequence: CDR1 MDHEN, CDR2 SYDVKM.

V is TRBV25-1 and J is TRBJ1-2; D is perhaps TRBD1 (6 bases). The CDR3 totals 16 residues. V lost 2 bases and J 8 bases, leaving 21 bases between the germline ends. CDR1 and CDR2 from the germline V gene are MGHDK and SYGVNS. In DNA, the CDR3 is TGTGCCAGCAGTGAACTCGGGGGCGTCATGCCTGGAGGCTACACCTTC. Residues: CASSELGGVMPGGYTF.

This chain joins TRBV5-5 and TRBJ1-2, with TRBD1 identical over 7 bases. CDR1 is SGHKS, CDR2 YYEKEE, per germline (reference sequence). The CDR3 consists of 14 residues. The V and J ends lost 3 bases and 5 bases, in that order; junction bases with no gene match: 7. In DNA, the CDR3 is TGTGCCAGCAGCTCAGGGGGACAGACTTATGGCTACACCTTC. Translated: CASSSGGQTYGYTF.

The chain carries TRBV5-1 and TRBJ2-7; the match to TRBD2 covers 13 bases. The CDR3 consists of 19 residues. The junction had 12 bases not matched to a gene; V was cut back by 0 bases and J by 3 bases. Germline lookup yields CDR1 SGHRS and CDR2 YFSETQ. The CDR3 is CASSLDPRPTSGRNYEQYF. The CDR3 DNA is TGCGCCAGCAGCTTGGACCCCCGCCCGACTAGCGGGAGGAACTACGAGCAGTACTTC.